This T cell receptor (beta chain) was sequenced for a study of blood T cell repertoires in COVID-19. Turning to the study itself: Both acute and convalescent COVID-19 samples were obtained from the United States, Italy and Spain. Sources were T cells, B-cell-depleted T cells, or PBMCs; the material itself was cDNA or gDNA.

How the authors handled the data: From reference gene primer amplification, estimates of nucleated cell counts were derived. Here immunoSEQ multiplex PCR was the method, and the copy in TCRdb shows in-frame clones only, minus some. V, J and clone size are those of that table, while D and trimming were read from the DNA. The table shows 450,000 to 500,000 clones, with approximately 90% occurring only once. Participant reports of clinical history set cohort assignment. This CDR3 is 15 amino acids long. The V and J ends lost 5 bases and 5 bases, in that order; junction bases with no gene match: 11. Germline CDR1 SGHAT, CDR2 FQNNGV.

The sample taken for sequencing was PBMCs or T cells enriched from blood (not recorded which). The chain recombines TRBV11-2 with TRBJ1-1; 7 nucleotides align to TRBD1. The origin of this receptor is a woman aged 60-70 years who had recovered from COVID-19. The CDR3 sequence is CASSPHLGTVTEAFF. Here the CDR3 DNA reads TGTGCCAGCAGCCCCCATCTCGGGACAGTAACTGAAGCTTTCTTT.